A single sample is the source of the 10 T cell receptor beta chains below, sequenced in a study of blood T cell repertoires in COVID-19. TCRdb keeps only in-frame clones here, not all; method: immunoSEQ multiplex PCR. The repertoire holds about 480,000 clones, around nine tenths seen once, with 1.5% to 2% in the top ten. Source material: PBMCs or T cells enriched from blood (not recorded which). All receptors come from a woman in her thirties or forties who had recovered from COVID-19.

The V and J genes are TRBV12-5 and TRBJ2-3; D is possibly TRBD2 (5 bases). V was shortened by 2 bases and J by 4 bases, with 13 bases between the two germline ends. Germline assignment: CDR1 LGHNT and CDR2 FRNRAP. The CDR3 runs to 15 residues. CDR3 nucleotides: TGTGCTAGTGGTTTGAACCGGGGTCGGGCAGATACGCAGTATTTT. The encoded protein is CASGLNRGRADTQYF.

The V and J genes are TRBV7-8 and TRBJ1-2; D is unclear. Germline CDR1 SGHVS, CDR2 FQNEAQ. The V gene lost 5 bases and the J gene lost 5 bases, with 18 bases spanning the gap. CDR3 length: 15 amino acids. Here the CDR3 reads CASSPHRRVEYGYTF. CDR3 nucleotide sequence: TGTGCCAGCAGCCCCCACCGTCGGGTGGAGTATGGCTACACCTTC.

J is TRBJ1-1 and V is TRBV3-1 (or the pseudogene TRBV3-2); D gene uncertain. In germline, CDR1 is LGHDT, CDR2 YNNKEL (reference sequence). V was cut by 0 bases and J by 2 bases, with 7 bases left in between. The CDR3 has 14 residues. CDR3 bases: TGTGCCAGCAGCCAAGACTCCACAAACACTGAAGCTTTCTTT. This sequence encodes CASSQDSTNTEAFF.

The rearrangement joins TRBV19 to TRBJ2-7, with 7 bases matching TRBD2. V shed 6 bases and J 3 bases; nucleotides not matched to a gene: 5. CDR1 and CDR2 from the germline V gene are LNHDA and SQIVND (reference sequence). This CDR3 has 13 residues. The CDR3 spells CASRPGGGYEQYF. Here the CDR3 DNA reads TGTGCCAGTAGACCGGGGGGTGGCTACGAGCAGTACTTC.

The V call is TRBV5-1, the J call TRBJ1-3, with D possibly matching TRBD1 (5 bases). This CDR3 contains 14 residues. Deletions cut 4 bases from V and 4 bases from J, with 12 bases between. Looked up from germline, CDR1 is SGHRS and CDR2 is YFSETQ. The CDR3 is CASSPGTPGNTIYF. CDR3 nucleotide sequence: TGCGCCAGCAGCCCCGGGACTCCCGGAAACACCATATATTTT.

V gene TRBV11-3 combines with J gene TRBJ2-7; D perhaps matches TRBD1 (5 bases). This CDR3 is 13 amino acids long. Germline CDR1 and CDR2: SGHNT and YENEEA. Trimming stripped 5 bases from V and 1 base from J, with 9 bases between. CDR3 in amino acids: CASSPDRSYEQYF. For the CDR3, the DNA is TGTGCCAGCAGCCCAGACAGATCCTACGAGCAGTACTTC. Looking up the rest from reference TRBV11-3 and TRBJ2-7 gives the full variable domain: EAGVVQSPRYKIIEKKQPVAFWCNPISGHNTLYWYLQNLGQGPELLIRYENEEAVDDSQLPKDRFSAERLKGVDSTLKIQPAELGDSAVYLCASSPDRSYEQYFGPGTRLTVT.

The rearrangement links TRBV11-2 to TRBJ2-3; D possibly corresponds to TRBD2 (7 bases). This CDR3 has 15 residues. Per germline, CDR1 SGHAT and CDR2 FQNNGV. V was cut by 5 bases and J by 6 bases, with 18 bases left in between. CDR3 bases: TGTGCCAGCAGCCCGGGGGCGGGAGACGAGGATACGCAGTATTTT. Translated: CASSPGAGDEDTQYF. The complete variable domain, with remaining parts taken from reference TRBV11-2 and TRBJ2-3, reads EAGVAQSPRYKIIEKRQSVAFWCNPISGHATLYWYQQILGQGPKLLIQFQNNGVVDDSQLPKDRFSAERLKGVDSTLKIQPAKLEDSAVYLCASSPGAGDEDTQYFGPGTRLTVL.

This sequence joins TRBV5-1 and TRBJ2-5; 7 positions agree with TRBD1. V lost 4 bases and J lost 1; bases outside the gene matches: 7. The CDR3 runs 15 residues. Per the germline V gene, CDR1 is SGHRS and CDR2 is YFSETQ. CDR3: CASSARTGSQETQYF. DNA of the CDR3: TGCGCCAGCAGCGCAAGGACAGGATCCCAAGAGACCCAGTACTTC.

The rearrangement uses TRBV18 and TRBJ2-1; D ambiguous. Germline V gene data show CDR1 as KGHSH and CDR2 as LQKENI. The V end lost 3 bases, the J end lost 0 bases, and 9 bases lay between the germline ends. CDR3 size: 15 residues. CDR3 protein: CASSPGSSSYNEQFF. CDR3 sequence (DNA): TGTGCCAGCTCACCCGGGTCGAGCTCCTACAATGAGCAGTTCTTC.

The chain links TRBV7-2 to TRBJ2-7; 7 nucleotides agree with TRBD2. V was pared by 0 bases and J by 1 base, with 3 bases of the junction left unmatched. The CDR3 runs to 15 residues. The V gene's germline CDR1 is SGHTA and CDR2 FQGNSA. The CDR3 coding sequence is TGTGCCAGCAGCTTAGCAGGCGGGGGATCCTACGAGCAGTACTTC. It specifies CASSLAGGGSYEQYF.